Shown below are 25 T cell receptor beta chains from a single sample sequenced in a study of T-cell reconstitution after alpha-beta-depleted transplantation in children. Using unique molecular identifiers, the investigators prepared the TCRbeta library. From the PCR reads, TCRdb called clonotypes with MiXCR, one entry per CDR3 protein. The data contain just over 70,000 distinct CDR3 sequences, about 6.7% of them singletons. Sequencing used PBMCs from the stem cell graft donor, obtained from the stem cell graft. These receptors were taken from a human donor who donated a stem cell graft to a child with acute lymphoblastic leukemia.

This clonotype has only a few counts. The chain is built from TRBV6-5 and TRBJ1-2; tentatively, D is TRBD1 (6 bases). The V end was cut by 0 bases, the J end by 7 bases, with 15 bases between. Germline CDR1 MNHEY, CDR2 SVGAGI. CDR3 length: 15 amino acids. This CDR3 is CASSYSIGGSGGYTF. The CDR3 DNA reads as TGTGCCAGCAGTTACTCGATAGGGGGAAGCGGTGGCTACACCTTC.

This clonotype has a handful of counts. V usage is TRBV2 and J usage is TRBJ2-3; 7 bases line up with TRBD1. The CDR3 is 15 residues long. CDR1 is SNHLY and CDR2 is FYNNEI in the germline V gene. With V trimmed by 6 bases and J by 0 bases, 6 bases remained unmatched. The CDR3 DNA is TGTGCCAGCAGGGGGTTGGGACAGAGCACAGATACGCAGTATTTT. Translating it yields CASRGLGQSTDTQYF.

This clonotype was picked up many times. The gene calls are TRBV29-1 and TRBJ2-3, with D maybe TRBD1 (6 bases). The CDR3 loop spans 13 amino acids. Germline values: CDR1 SQVTM, CDR2 ANQGSEA. Trimming removed 6 bases at V and 1 base at J, with 11 bases between. The CDR3 region has the DNA TGCAGCGTCCAGGGGTTCGGCACAGATACGCAGTATTTT. Amino acids: CSVQGFGTDTQYF.

In this sample, this clonotype turned up many times. This rearrangement joins TRBV11-1 to TRBJ2-1; 12 nucleotides match TRBD2. Germline V lookup: CDR1 SGHAT, CDR2 FQDESV (reference sequence). Germline trimming cut 8 bases from V and 1 base from J; bases unmatched to any gene: 12. The CDR3 is 18 amino acids. In DNA, the CDR3 is TGTGCCAGCGTTGGACTAGCGGGAAACTTACGATCCTACAATGAGCAGTTCTTC. It translates to CASVGLAGNLRSYNEQFF.

By its share, this clonotype is medium-sized. This CDR3 is CASSFIAGGASHEQYF. The CDR3, as DNA: TGTGCCAGCAGTTTCATTGCAGGGGGCGCATCCCACGAGCAGTACTTC. The chain links TRBV28 to TRBJ2-7; 8 bases align to TRBD1. J lost 5 bases, V lost 3 bases, and 12 bases had no gene match. The CDR3 is 16 amino acids. Germline V gene lookup returns CDR1 MDHEN and CDR2 SYDVKM.

This clonotype was seen many times. The chain is built from TRBV11-2 and TRBJ2-1, with 7 bases fitting TRBD1. In germline, CDR1 is SGHAT, CDR2 FQNNGV. The CDR3 consists of 15 residues. The J segment lost 7 bases and the V segment lost 5 bases, leaving 11 bases of the junction unmatched. The CDR3 loop reads CASSRTGMLLNEQFF. The CDR3 DNA reads as TGTGCCAGCAGCCGGACAGGAATGCTGCTGAATGAGCAGTTCTTC.

This clonotype was observed many times. This chain's CDR3 is CASSETSNTEAFF. In nucleotides, the CDR3 is TGTGCCAGCAGCGAAACCAGTAACACTGAAGCTTTCTTT. This chain joins TRBV5-6 and TRBJ1-1, with D unclear. The germline V gene has CDR1 SGHDT and CDR2 YYEEEE. The CDR3 spans 13 residues. Trimming removed 4 bases at V and 2 bases at J, with 9 bases between.

This clonotype was observed many times. The V call is TRBV14, the J call TRBJ2-1; a possible D gene is TRBD2 (5 bases). The CDR3 runs 17 residues. V lost 0 bases, J lost 2 bases, and 14 bases lay in between. Germline V gives CDR1 SGHDN, CDR2 FVKESK. CDR3 in amino acids: CASSQEGRGLPYNEQFF. The CDR3 nucleotides read TGTGCCAGCAGCCAAGAAGGTCGGGGTTTGCCCTACAATGAGCAGTTCTTC.

This clonotype was picked up many times. This chain connects TRBV14 to TRBJ2-1; 9 nucleotides align to TRBD1. Trimming at V came to 6 bases and at J to 5 bases, leaving 2 bases not matched to a gene. The V gene's germline CDR1 is SGHDN and CDR2 FVKESK. The CDR3 sequence is 13 residues long. The CDR3 sequence is CASRRTGDNEQFF. CDR3 bases: TGTGCCAGCAGGAGGACAGGGGACAATGAGCAGTTCTTC.

This clonotype was picked up many times. V and J are TRBV11-3 and TRBJ2-3, with 10 bases matching TRBD2. J lost 2 bases, V lost 1 base, and 9 bases had no gene match. CDR1 SGHNT and CDR2 YENEEA come from the germline V gene. The CDR3 has 18 amino acids. CDR3 DNA sequence: TGTGCCAGCAGCTTAGTAACTAGCGGGGATACAAACACAGATACGCAGTATTTT. It specifies CASSLVTSGDTNTDTQYF. The whole variable domain, remainder taken from reference TRBV11-3 and TRBJ2-3, is EAGVVQSPRYKIIEKKQPVAFWCNPISGHNTLYWYLQNLGQGPELLIRYENEEAVDDSQLPKDRFSAERLKGVDSTLKIQPAELGDSAVYLCASSLVTSGDTNTDTQYFGPGTRLTVL.

This clonotype was detected ten times or more. The genes are TRBV2 and TRBJ2-1; 14 bases are a match to TRBD2. The length of the CDR3 is 17 residues. The junction had 4 bases not matched to a gene; V was cut back by 4 bases and J by 2 bases. Germline V gives CDR1 SNHLY, CDR2 FYNNEI. CDR3 sequence: CASSAGLAGDAYNEQFF. The CDR3, as DNA: TGTGCCAGCAGTGCGGGACTAGCGGGAGACGCCTACAATGAGCAGTTCTTC.

The chain is built from TRBV4-1 and TRBJ2-3, with 15 nucleotides matching TRBD2. The CDR3 extends over 16 amino acids. The ends lost 1 base at V and 7 bases at J; junction bases unmatched: 3. Germline values: CDR1 MGHRA, CDR2 YSYEKL. As DNA, the CDR3 is TGCGCCAGCAGCCAAGTGGGGACTAGCGGGAGGAATACGCAGTATTTT. This gives the protein CASSQVGTSGRNTQYF.

This clonotype was seen ten or more times. The CDR3 reads CASSLDPGRGNTEAFF. As DNA, the CDR3 is TGCGCCAGCAGCTTGGATCCGGGTCGGGGGAACACTGAAGCTTTCTTT. This chain joins TRBV5-1 and TRBJ1-1; no clear D. CDR1 and CDR2 from the germline V gene are SGHRS and YFSETQ. The CDR3 has 16 residues. Trimming removed 0 bases from V and 1 base from J, with 13 bases in between.

This clonotype has ten or more counts. The chain carries TRBV19 and TRBJ2-1; the D is unclear. The CDR3 consists of 14 residues. V lost 3 bases and J lost 7, with 13 bases in between. CDR1 and CDR2 (germline): LNHDA, SQIVND (reference sequence). The CDR3 region has the DNA TGTGCCAGTAGTATTGTGAGTTCTGGGAATGAGCAGTTCTTC. This sequence encodes CASSIVSSGNEQFF.

The V call is TRBV7-9, the J call TRBJ1-4; D is undetermined. Germline V lookup: CDR1 SEHNR, CDR2 FQNEAQ (reference sequence). V was clipped by 4 bases and J by 0 bases, with 6 bases between them. The CDR3 length is 14 residues. The CDR3 sequence is CASSWEATNEKLFF. The CDR3 DNA reads as TGTGCCAGCAGCTGGGAAGCAACTAATGAAAAACTGTTTTTT.

The gene calls are TRBV6-6 and TRBJ1-1; D perhaps matches TRBD1 (5 bases). V lost 8 bases and J lost 4, with 20 bases in between. CDR3 size: 15 residues. Germline CDR1 is MNHNY and CDR2 is SVGAGI (reference sequence). The CDR3 loop reads CASSGQGVGTTEAFF. The CDR3 DNA is TGTGCCAGCTCCGGGCAGGGCGTAGGTACCACTGAAGCTTTCTTT.

The chain recombines TRBV7-2 with TRBJ2-3; no clear D. Trimming took 4 bases from V and 3 from J, leaving 5 bases between them. Germline V gives CDR1 SGHTA, CDR2 FQGNSA. The CDR3 has 12 amino acids. The CDR3 DNA reads as TGTGCCAGCAGCTCCCTTACAGATACGCAGTATTTT. This encodes CASSSLTDTQYF.

This clonotype came up many times. The chain uses TRBV5-1 and TRBJ2-7, with 11 bases identical to TRBD2. Germline lookup yields CDR1 SGHRS and CDR2 YFSETQ. V dropped 4 bases and J dropped 6; count of bases not matched to a gene: 6. This CDR3 comprises 14 residues. Written as DNA, the CDR3 is TGCGCCAGCAGCGTAACTAGCGGGAGTTTCGAGCAGTACTTC. It specifies CASSVTSGSFEQYF. Looking up the rest from reference TRBV5-1 and TRBJ2-7 gives the full variable domain: KAGVTQTPRYLIKTRGQQVTLSCSPISGHRSVSWYQQTPGQGLQFLFEYFSETQRNKGNFPGRFSGRQFSNSRSEMNVSTLELGDSALYLCASSVTSGSFEQYFGPGTRLTVT.

V is TRBV20-1 and J is TRBJ2-7; 10 bases match TRBD2. Trimming took 0 bases from V and 5 from J; bases not matched to a gene: 7. The length of the CDR3 is 15 residues. Germline CDR1 and CDR2: DFQATT and SNEGSKA (reference sequence). The CDR3 sequence: CSARDRAGGPNEQYF. DNA of the CDR3: TGCAGTGCTAGAGATAGAGCGGGGGGGCCGAACGAGCAGTACTTC.

This clonotype was seen a few times. The chain is built from TRBV24-1 and TRBJ2-2, with a weak D call TRBD1 (5 bases). Trimming took 3 bases from V and 5 from J, leaving 9 bases between them. The V gene's germline CDR1 is KGHDR and CDR2 SFDVKD. CDR3 length equals 14 residues. The CDR3 sequence is CATSDLQGTGELFF. In nucleotides, the CDR3 is TGTGCCACCAGTGATCTTCAGGGTACCGGGGAGCTGTTTTTT.

This clonotype was counted ten times or more. The rearrangement joins TRBV9 to TRBJ2-3, with D unclear. In germline, CDR1 is SGDLS, CDR2 YYNGEE. V lost 0 bases to trimming and J lost 0 bases, with 11 bases between them. This CDR3 is built from 16 residues. The CDR3 protein is CASSVGRLTSTDTQYF. The DNA for the CDR3 is TGTGCCAGCAGCGTAGGACGACTTACCAGCACAGATACGCAGTATTTT.

This clonotype was counted at least ten times. The gene calls are TRBV5-1 and TRBJ2-5; no definite D call. V lost 7 bases, J lost 1 base, and 14 bases lay in between. The CDR3 covers 14 residues. Germline V CDR1 and CDR2: SGHRS, YFSETQ. In DNA, the CDR3 is TGCGCCAGCTTTACTCCGGGCCCCCAAGAGACCCAGTACTTC. Protein product: CASFTPGPQETQYF. The full variable domain, rest sourced from reference TRBV5-1 and TRBJ2-5, is KAGVTQTPRYLIKTRGQQVTLSCSPISGHRSVSWYQQTPGQGLQFLFEYFSETQRNKGNFPGRFSGRQFSNSRSEMNVSTLELGDSALYLCASFTPGPQETQYFGPGTRLLVL.

The chain uses TRBV2 and TRBJ1-5, with D maybe TRBD1 (6 bases). The V end was cut by 4 bases, the J end by 4 bases, with 14 bases between. Germline values: CDR1 SNHLY, CDR2 FYNNEI. The CDR3 runs to 15 residues. The CDR3 loop reads CASSVGQAGNQPQHF. The CDR3 DNA sequence: TGTGCCAGCAGTGTGGGACAAGCGGGGAATCAGCCCCAGCATTTT.

This clonotype was seen many times. A much larger clone differs by one base, so this may be a read error. The V and J genes are TRBV12-3 or TRBV12-4 and TRBJ1-5; D not resolved. The CDR3 has 13 residues. The CDR3 DNA reads as TGTGCCAGCTGTTTAGGAGGGAGTCAGCCCCAGCATTTT. Translated, it gives CASCLGGSQPQHF.

This clonotype occurred many times. The chain recombines TRBV29-1 with TRBJ2-7, with 10 nucleotides matching TRBD1. Germline CDR1 is SQVTM and CDR2 is ANQGSEA. The CDR3 spans 13 residues. V shed 5 bases and J 2 bases; nucleotides not matched to a gene: 3. CDR3 residues: CSVRTGGTYEQYF. In DNA, the CDR3 is TGCAGCGTTCGGACAGGGGGGACCTACGAGCAGTACTTC.